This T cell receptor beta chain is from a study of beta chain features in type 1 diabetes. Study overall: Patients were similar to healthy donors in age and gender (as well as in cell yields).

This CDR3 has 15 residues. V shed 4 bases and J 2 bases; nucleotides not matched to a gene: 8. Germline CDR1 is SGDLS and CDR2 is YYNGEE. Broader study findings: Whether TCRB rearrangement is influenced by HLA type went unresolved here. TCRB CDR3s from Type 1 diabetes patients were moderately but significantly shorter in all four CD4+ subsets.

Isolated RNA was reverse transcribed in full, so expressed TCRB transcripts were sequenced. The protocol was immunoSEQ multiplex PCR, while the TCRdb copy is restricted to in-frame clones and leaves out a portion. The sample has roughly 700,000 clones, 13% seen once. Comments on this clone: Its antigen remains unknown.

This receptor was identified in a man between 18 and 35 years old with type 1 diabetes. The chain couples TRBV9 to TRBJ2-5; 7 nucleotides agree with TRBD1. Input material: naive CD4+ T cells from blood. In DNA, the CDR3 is TGTGCCAGCAGCACCTCGACAGGGCCTCAAGAGACCCAGTACTTC. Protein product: CASSTSTGPQETQYF.